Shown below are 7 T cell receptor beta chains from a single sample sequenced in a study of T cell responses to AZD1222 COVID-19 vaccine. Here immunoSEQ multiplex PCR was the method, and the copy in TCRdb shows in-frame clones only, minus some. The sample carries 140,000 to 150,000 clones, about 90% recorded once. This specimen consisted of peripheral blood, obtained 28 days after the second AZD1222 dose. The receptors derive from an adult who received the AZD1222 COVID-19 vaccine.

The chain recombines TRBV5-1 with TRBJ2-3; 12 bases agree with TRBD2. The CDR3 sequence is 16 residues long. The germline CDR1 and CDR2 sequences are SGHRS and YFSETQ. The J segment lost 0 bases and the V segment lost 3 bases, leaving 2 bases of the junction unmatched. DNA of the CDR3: TGCGCCAGCAGCTACGGGACTAGCGGGAGCACAGATACGCAGTATTTT. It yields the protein CASSYGTSGSTDTQYF. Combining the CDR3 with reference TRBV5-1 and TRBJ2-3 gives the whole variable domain KAGVTQTPRYLIKTRGQQVTLSCSPISGHRSVSWYQQTPGQGLQFLFEYFSETQRNKGNFPGRFSGRQFSNSRSEMNVSTLELGDSALYLCASSYGTSGSTDTQYFGPGTRLTVL.

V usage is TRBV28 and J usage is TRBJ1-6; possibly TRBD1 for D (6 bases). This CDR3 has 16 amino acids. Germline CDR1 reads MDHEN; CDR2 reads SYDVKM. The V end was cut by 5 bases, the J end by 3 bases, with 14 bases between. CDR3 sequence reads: CASSGGGDLYNSPLHF. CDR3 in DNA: TGTGCCAGCAGTGGGGGCGGAGACCTCTATAATTCACCCCTCCACTTT.

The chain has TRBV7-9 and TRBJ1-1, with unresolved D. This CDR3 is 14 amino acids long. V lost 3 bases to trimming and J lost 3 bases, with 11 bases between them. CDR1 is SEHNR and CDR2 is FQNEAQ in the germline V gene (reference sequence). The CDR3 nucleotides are TGTGCCAGCAGCTTTTTCGGTTCGGACACTGAAGCTTTCTTT. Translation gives CASSFFGSDTEAFF.

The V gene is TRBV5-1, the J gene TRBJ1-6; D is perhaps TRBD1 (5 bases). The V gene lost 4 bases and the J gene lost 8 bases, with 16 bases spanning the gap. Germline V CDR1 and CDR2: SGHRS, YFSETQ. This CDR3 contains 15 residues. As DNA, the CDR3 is TGCGCCAGCAGCCCGGACCGACAGTCTCATTCACCCCTCCACTTT. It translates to CASSPDRQSHSPLHF.

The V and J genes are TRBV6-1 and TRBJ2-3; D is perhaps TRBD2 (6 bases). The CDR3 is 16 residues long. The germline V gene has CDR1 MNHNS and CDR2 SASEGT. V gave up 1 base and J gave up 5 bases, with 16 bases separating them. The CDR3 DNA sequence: TGTGCCAGCAGTGAAGGGGGCTTGGAGGGGAAAGATACGCAGTATTTT. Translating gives CASSEGGLEGKDTQYF.

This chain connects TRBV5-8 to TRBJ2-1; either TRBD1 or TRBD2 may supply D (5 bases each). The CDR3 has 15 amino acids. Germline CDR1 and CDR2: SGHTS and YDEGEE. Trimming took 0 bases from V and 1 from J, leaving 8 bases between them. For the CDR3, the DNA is TGTGCCAGCAGCTTGGAGGGACGGTCCTACAATGAGCAGTTCTTC. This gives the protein CASSLEGRSYNEQFF.

CDR3 sequence reads: CASGKGQGLLSGANVLTF. The CDR3 DNA follows: TGTGCCAGCGGAAAAGGACAGGGATTACTCTCTGGGGCCAACGTCCTGACTTTC. The chain couples TRBV7-2 to TRBJ2-6; TRBD1 aligns across 8 bases. CDR1 SGHTA and CDR2 FQGNSA come from the germline V gene. V shed 8 bases, J shed 0 bases, and the junction held 12 bases outside the gene matches. The CDR3 has 18 amino acids.